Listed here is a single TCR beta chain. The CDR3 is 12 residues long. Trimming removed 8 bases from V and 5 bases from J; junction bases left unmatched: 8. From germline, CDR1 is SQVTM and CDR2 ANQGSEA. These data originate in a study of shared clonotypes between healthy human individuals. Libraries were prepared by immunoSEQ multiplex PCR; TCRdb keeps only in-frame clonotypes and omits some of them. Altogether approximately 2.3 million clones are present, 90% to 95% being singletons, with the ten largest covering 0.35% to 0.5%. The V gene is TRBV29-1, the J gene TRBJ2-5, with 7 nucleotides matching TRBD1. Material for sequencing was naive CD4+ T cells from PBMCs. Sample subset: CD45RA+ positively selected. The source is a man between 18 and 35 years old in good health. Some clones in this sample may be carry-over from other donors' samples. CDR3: CSTQGGVETQYF. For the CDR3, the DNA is TGCAGCACCCAAGGGGGCGTTGAGACCCAGTACTTC.